This T cell receptor (beta chain) was obtained from a study of blood T cell repertoires in COVID-19. As for the study in general: Some COVID-19 samples were acute and others convalescent; all came from the United States, Italy and Spain. T cells, B-cell-depleted T cells, or PBMCs provided the cDNA or gDNA that served as material.

As handled by the study authors: Scientists estimated how many nucleated cells there were by amplifying reference gene primers. Repertoires were generated with immunoSEQ multiplex PCR, while TCRdb's copy carries only in-frame clones and drops some. V and J calls and clone size come straight from that table; D and trimming were deduced from the DNA. The repertoire consists of 150,000 or so clones, with 80% to 95% occurring once and the leading ten covering 3.5% to 5%. CDR1 is LNHDA and CDR2 is SQIVND in the germline V gene (reference sequence). The CDR3 runs 15 residues. Trimming left V 0 bases short and J 2 bases short, with 10 bases between.

The gene calls are TRBV19 and TRBJ2-5; D ambiguous. This sequence was found in a woman aged 45 to 65 with acute or convalescent COVID-19. Sequencing was carried out using peripheral blood. CDR3 loop: CASSIEVTRQETQYF. The CDR3 DNA reads TGTGCCAGTAGTATAGAAGTGACACGTCAAGAGACCCAGTACTTC.